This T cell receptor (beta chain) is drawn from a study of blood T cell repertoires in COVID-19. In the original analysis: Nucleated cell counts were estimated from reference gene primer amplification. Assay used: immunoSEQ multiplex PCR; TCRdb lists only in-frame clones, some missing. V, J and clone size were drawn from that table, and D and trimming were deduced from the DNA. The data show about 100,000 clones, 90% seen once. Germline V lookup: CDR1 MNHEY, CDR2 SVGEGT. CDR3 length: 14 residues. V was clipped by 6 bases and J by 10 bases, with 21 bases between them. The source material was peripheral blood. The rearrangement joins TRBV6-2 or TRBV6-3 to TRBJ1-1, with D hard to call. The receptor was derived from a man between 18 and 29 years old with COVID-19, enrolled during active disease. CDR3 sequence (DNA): TGTGCCAGCAGCCCGGGTCCCCATGGTGCGGCAGCTTTCTTT. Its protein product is CASSPGPHGAAAFF.